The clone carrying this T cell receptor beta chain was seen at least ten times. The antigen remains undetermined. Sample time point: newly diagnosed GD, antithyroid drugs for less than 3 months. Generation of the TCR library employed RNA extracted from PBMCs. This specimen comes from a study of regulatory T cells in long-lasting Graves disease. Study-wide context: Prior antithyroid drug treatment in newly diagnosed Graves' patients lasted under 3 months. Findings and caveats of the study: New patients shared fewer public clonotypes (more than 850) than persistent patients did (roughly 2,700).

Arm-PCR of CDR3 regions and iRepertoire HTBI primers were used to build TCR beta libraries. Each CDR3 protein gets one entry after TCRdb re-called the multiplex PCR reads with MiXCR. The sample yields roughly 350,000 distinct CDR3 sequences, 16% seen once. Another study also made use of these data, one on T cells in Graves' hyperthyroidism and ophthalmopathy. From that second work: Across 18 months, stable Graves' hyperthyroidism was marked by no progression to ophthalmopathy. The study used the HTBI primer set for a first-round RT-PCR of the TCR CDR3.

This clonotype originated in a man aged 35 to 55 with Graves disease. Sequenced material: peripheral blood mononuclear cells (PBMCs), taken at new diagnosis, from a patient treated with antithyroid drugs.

The CDR3 sequence: CASSPTSGTDTQYF. In DNA, the CDR3 is TGCGCCAGCAGCCCCACTAGCGGCACAGATACGCAGTATTTT. The chain links TRBV5-1 to TRBJ2-3; 7 bases line up with TRBD2. CDR3 size: 14 residues. Trimming took 4 bases from V and 1 from J; bases not matched to a gene: 3. CDR1 SGHRS and CDR2 YFSETQ come from the germline V gene.